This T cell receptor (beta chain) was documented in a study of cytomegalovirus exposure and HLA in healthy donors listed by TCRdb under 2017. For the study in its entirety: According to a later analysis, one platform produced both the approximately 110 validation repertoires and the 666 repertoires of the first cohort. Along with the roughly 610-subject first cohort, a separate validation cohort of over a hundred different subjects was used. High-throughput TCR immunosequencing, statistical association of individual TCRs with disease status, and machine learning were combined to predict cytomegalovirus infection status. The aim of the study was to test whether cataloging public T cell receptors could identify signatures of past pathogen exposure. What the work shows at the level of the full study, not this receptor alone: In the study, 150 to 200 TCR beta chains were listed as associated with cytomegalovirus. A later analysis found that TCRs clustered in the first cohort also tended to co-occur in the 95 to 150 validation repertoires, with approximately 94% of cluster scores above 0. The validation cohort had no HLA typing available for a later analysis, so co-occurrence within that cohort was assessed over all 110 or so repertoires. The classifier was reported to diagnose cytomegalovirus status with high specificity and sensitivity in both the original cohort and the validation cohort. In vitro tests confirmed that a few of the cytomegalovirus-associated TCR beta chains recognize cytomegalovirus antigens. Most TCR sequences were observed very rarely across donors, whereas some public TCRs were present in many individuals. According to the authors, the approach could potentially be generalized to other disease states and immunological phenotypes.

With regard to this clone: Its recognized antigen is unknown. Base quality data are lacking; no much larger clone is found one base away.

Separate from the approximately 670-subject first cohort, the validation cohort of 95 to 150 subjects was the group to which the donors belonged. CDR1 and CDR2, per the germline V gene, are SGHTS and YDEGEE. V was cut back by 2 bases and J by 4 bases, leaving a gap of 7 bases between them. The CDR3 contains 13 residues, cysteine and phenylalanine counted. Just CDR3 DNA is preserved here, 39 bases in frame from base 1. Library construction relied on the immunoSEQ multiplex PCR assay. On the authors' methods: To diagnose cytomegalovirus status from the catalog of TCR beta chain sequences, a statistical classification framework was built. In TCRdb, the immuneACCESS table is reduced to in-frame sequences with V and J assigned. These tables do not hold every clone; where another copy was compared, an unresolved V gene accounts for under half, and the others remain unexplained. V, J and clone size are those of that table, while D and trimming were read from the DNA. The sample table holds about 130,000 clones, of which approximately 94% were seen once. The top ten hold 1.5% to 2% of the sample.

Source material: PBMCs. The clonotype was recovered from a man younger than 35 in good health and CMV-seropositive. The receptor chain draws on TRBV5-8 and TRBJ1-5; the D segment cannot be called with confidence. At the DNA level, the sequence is TGTGCCAGCAGCTTTTCGGTTAATCAGCCCCAGCATTTT. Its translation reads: CASSFSVNQPQHF.